The 21 T cell receptor beta chains below all came from one sample that was sequenced in a study of identical twins. One entry per CDR3 protein results from TCRdb running MiXCR on the 5' RACE reads. The table includes hundreds of thousands of distinct CDR3 sequences, 7% detected once. These same data were also listed under a study on yellow fever vaccine responses in identical twins.

The sequenced sample was memory (CD45RO+) T cells sorted from blood. Receptors originate from a woman aged 18-29 years in good health.

This clonotype was detected only a few times. CDR3 region: CATSRTSGRAGTGELFF. DNA of the CDR3: TGTGCCACCAGCAGGACTAGCGGGAGGGCCGGGACCGGGGAGCTGTTTTTT. This rearrangement joins TRBV15 to TRBJ2-2, with TRBD2 matching over 14 bases. The CDR3 covers 17 residues. Losses at the gene ends were 3 bases for V and 5 bases for J; bases not matched to a gene: 5. The germline gives CDR1 LNHNV, CDR2 YYDKDF (reference sequence). The variable domain in full, with the rest retrieved from reference TRBV15 and TRBJ2-2, is DAMVIQNPRYQVTQFGKPVTLSCSQTLNHNVMYWYQQKSSQAPKLLFHYYDKDFNNEADTPDNFQSRRPNTSFCFLDIRSPGLGDTAMYLCATSRTSGRAGTGELFFGEGSRLTVL.

There are many counts of this clonotype. The chain employs TRBV4-1 and TRBJ1-1; D ambiguous. V was shortened by 3 bases and J by 2 bases, with 13 bases between the two germline ends. CDR1 and CDR2 from the germline V gene are MGHRA and YSYEKL. The length of the CDR3 is 15 residues. CDR3 residues: CASSQAGRQNTEAFF. CDR3 bases: TGCGCCAGCAGCCAGGCTGGCAGACAAAACACTGAAGCTTTCTTT.

There are many counts of this clonotype. The J gene is TRBJ2-1, the V gene TRBV12-3 or TRBV12-4, with 9 positions matching TRBD2. Losses at the gene ends were 5 bases for V and 14 bases for J; bases not matched to a gene: 4. The CDR3 is 11 amino acids. CDR3 protein: CASSRLAEKFF. The CDR3 coding sequence is TGTGCCAGCAGTCGACTAGCGGAAAAGTTCTTC.

The chain couples TRBV4-1 to TRBJ1-2; tentatively, D is TRBD1 (6 bases). The CDR3 has 16 amino acids. Trimming took 0 bases from V and 4 from J, leaving 15 bases between them. Germline CDR1 MGHRA, CDR2 YSYEKL. The CDR3 sequence is CASSQEVMTGTYGYTF. CDR3 sequence (DNA): TGCGCCAGCAGCCAAGAAGTAATGACAGGTACCTATGGCTACACCTTC.

This clonotype turned up a few times. This chain connects TRBV10-3 to TRBJ2-5; the match to TRBD2 covers 12 bases. Germline V lookup: CDR1 ENHRY, CDR2 SYGVKD. V lost 11 bases and J lost 2; bases outside the gene matches: 6. The CDR3 consists of 14 residues. In DNA, the CDR3 is TGTGCCGCCTCCCTAGCGGGAGGGCAAGAGACCCAGTACTTC. Encoded protein: CAASLAGGQETQYF.

This clonotype was seen many times. V usage is TRBV6-1 and J usage is TRBJ2-5, with D uncertain. V was shortened by 9 bases and J by 5 bases, with 16 bases between the two germline ends. The CDR3 consists of 13 residues. Germline assignment: CDR1 MNHNS and CDR2 SASEGT. CDR3 nucleotide sequence: TGTGCCAGTGCTGATCGGTTGGGGGAGACCCAGTACTTC. This gives the protein CASADRLGETQYF.

The chain is built from TRBV5-6 and TRBJ2-1; possible D gene TRBD1, 6 bases. The CDR3 runs 14 residues. Germline CDR1 reads SGHDT; CDR2 reads YYEEEE. V dropped 0 bases and J dropped 2 bases, with 6 bases sitting between them. The CDR3 bases are TGTGCCAGCAGCTTGGGGGACACCTACAATGAGCAGTTCTTC. Translation: CASSLGDTYNEQFF.

This clonotype was recorded many times. This chain connects TRBV4-1 to TRBJ1-5; a weak D match, TRBD1 (5 bases). Deletions cut 1 base from V and 7 bases from J, with 17 bases between. This CDR3 spans 16 amino acids. Germline values: CDR1 MGHRA, CDR2 YSYEKL. The CDR3 here is CASSQAYPTEGQPQHF. The DNA for the CDR3 is TGCGCCAGCAGCCAAGCCTACCCGACGGAGGGGCAGCCCCAGCATTTT.

This clonotype was seen ten or more times. The chain links TRBV20-1 to TRBJ2-5, with TRBD2 matching over 7 bases. There are 14 residues in the CDR3. The germline V gene encodes CDR1 DFQATT and CDR2 SNEGSKA (reference sequence). Losses at the gene ends were 4 bases for V and 5 bases for J; bases not matched to a gene: 10. CDR3 amino acids: CSAKLLAGGETQYF. CDR3 in DNA: TGCAGTGCTAAACTCTTAGCGGGTGGCGAGACCCAGTACTTC.

This clonotype was counted many times. V and J are TRBV20-1 and TRBJ2-3; unclear D gene. CDR1 DFQATT and CDR2 SNEGSKA come from the germline V gene (reference sequence). CDR3 length: 16 residues. V was pared by 0 bases and J by 6 bases, with 19 bases between. CDR3 amino acids: CSARDYWQSDRDTQYF. Here the CDR3 DNA reads TGCAGTGCTAGAGATTATTGGCAATCAGATCGGGATACGCAGTATTTT.

Regarding this clonotype: No conserved phenylalanine or tryptophan ends this CDR3, so it is likely a read error. No DNA is shown, since the ends of the CDR3 on it are uncertain; the CDR3 is the one TCRdb lists. The chain joins TRBV24-1 to TRBJ1-1. The CDR3 is 12 residues long, counting both termini. Germline lookup yields CDR1 KGHDR and CDR2 SFDVKD. CDR3 sequence: CATSDLTGMPSV.

This clonotype was counted many times. In DNA form, the CDR3 reads TGTGCCAGCAGTTTATTAACAGGGGACACCGGGGAGCTGTTTTTT. Protein sequence: CASSLLTGDTGELFF. The chain is built from TRBV28 and TRBJ2-2; 7 bases are a match to TRBD1. CDR3 size: 15 residues. V lost 1 base to trimming and J lost 3 bases; unmatched junction nucleotides: 2. Germline V CDR1 and CDR2: MDHEN, SYDVKM.

Here the CDR3 reads CASSLGTGDEQYV. The CDR3 DNA follows: TGTGCCAGCAGTCTAGGGACAGGGGACGAGCAGTACGTC. The gene calls are TRBV28 and TRBJ2-7, with 10 bases that match TRBD1. CDR1 and CDR2 from the germline V gene are MDHEN and SYDVKM. This CDR3 spans 13 amino acids. V lost 5 bases to trimming and J lost 5 bases; unmatched junction nucleotides: 3.

In this sample, this clonotype turned up many times. This chain uses TRBV9 with TRBJ2-1; TRBD2 agrees at 9 bases. Per the germline V gene, CDR1 is SGDLS and CDR2 is YYNGEE. V lost 4 bases to trimming and J lost 5 bases; unmatched junction nucleotides: 1. The CDR3 length is 13 residues. The CDR3 region is CASSLAGHNEQFF. CDR3 in DNA: TGTGCCAGCAGCCTAGCGGGACACAATGAGCAGTTCTTC. The whole variable domain, remainder taken from reference TRBV9 and TRBJ2-1, is DSGVTQTPKHLITATGQRVTLRCSPRSGDLSVYWYQQSLDQGLQFLIQYYNGEERAKGNILERFSAQQFPDLHSELNLSSLELGDSALYFCASSLAGHNEQFFGPGTRLTVL.

This clonotype has a count of ten or more. CDR3 sequence: CASCRQGLSYEQYV. CDR3 nucleotides: TGTGCCAGCTGTAGACAGGGCCTATCCTACGAGCAGTACGTC. V is TRBV28 and J is TRBJ2-7, with 7 nucleotides matching TRBD1. Trimming at V came to 8 bases and at J to 1 base, leaving 8 bases not matched to a gene. The CDR3 runs to 14 residues. CDR1 is MDHEN and CDR2 is SYDVKM in the germline V gene.

The sample holds many counts of this clonotype. The chain employs TRBV12-3 or TRBV12-4 and TRBJ2-5, with D unresolved. Between the trimmed V and J ends, which lost 3 bases and 7 bases, there was a span of 12 bases. CDR3 length: 13 residues. This CDR3 reads CASSFAGLGTQYF. The DNA for the CDR3 is TGTGCCAGCAGTTTTGCTGGGTTGGGGACCCAGTACTTC.

The chain couples TRBV20-1 to TRBJ2-3, with 9 bases lining up with TRBD1. J gave up 2 bases and V 0 bases, and 15 bases lay outside the gene matches. The CDR3 is made up of 19 amino acids. Germline loops: CDR1 DFQATT, CDR2 SNEGSKA (reference sequence). The CDR3 DNA reads as TGCAGTGCTAGAGATCCCGACAGGGGGGTTTTGTTTGTCACAGATACGCAGTATTTT. Its translation is CSARDPDRGVLFVTDTQYF.

This clonotype occurred a few times. The chain has TRBV6-1 and TRBJ2-1; 10 bases fit TRBD1. The V and J ends lost 6 bases and 7 bases, in that order; junction bases with no gene match: 9. The germline gives CDR1 MNHNS, CDR2 SASEGT. CDR3 length: 15 residues. The CDR3 loop is CASRTPGQGRNEQFF. CDR3 bases: TGTGCCAGCAGGACCCCGGGACAGGGGCGAAATGAGCAGTTCTTC.

This clonotype was observed at least ten times. The rearrangement links TRBV27 to TRBJ2-4, with no clear D. The germline gives CDR1 MNHEY, CDR2 SMNVEV (reference sequence). Between the trimmed V and J ends, which lost 3 bases and 1 base, there was a span of 13 bases. The CDR3 covers 16 residues. The CDR3, as DNA: TGTGCCAGCAGTTTGTGGGCAGGTCAGGCCAAAAACATTCAGTACTTC. Translating it yields CASSLWAGQAKNIQYF.

This clonotype was found many times. V is TRBV28 and J is TRBJ1-1; 9 positions agree with TRBD1. The CDR3 spans 16 residues. The germline CDR1 and CDR2 sequences are MDHEN and SYDVKM. The ends lost 6 bases at V and 5 bases at J; junction bases unmatched: 13. The CDR3 nucleotides read TGTGCCAGCAGGGGGACCCCGGGACAGGGAGTTACTGAAGCTTTCTTT. This codes for CASRGTPGQGVTEAFF.

This clonotype was seen a handful of times. The chain is built from TRBV5-1 and TRBJ2-1; 10 nucleotides agree with TRBD2. This CDR3 has 15 amino acids. V lost 4 bases to trimming and J lost 5 bases; unmatched junction nucleotides: 6. Germline lookup yields CDR1 SGHRS and CDR2 YFSETQ. In DNA, the CDR3 is TGCGCCAGCAGCCCGCCAGCGGGGGGGCACAATGAGCAGTTCTTC. It codes for CASSPPAGGHNEQFF.